This T cell receptor (beta chain) was recovered during a study of shared clonotypes between healthy human individuals. Assay runs were performed at deep level. Original analysis: Owing to the provision of junction-only sequences devoid of quality scores by immunoSEQ, filtering differed. TCRdb keeps only in-frame clones here, not all; method: immunoSEQ multiplex PCR. That table supplies the V and J calls and clone size; D and trimming were determined from the DNA. The sample includes about 460,000 clones, approximately 71% of them seen just once. Donors, healthy HIV-negative adults, lacked recent acute infections or vaccinations. The clonotype was recovered from a woman in her thirties or forties in good health. Some clones in this sample may be carry-over from other donors' samples. The sample comprised PBMCs.

CDR3 sequence reads: CASSMPGGRRGREQFF. In DNA form, the CDR3 reads TGTGCCAGTAGTATGCCCGGCGGGAGAAGGGGCCGTGAGCAGTTCTTC. The V and J genes are TRBV19 and TRBJ2-1; TRBD2 agrees at 7 bases. Germline trimming cut 3 bases from V and 9 bases from J; bases unmatched to any gene: 14. Germline assignment: CDR1 LNHDA and CDR2 SQIVND (reference sequence). The CDR3 runs 16 residues.